What follows are 7 T cell receptor beta chains derived from one specimen sequenced in a study of blood T cells in healthy people across ages. Next came a second PCR, run for 7 to 11 cycles, which used a sample-barcoded 5' primer along with a J-beta primer mix. One entry per CDR3 protein, called by TCRdb with MiXCR from the 5' RACE reads. The sample lists around 990,000 distinct CDR3 sequences; approximately 25% were seen once. A further study also used this sample, focusing on T cells of mothers and their children.

The sequenced sample consisted of blood. Receptors were obtained from a girl aged 2-10 years in good health.

This clonotype was seen more than once but under ten times. One junction end disagrees with the germline gene, perhaps due to a read error. The chain recombines TRBV4-1 with TRBJ1-4; possible D gene TRBD1, 5 bases. The CDR3 totals 15 residues. Per the germline V gene, CDR1 is MGHRA and CDR2 is YSYEKL. As DNA, the CDR3 is TGCGCCGGCAGCCAAGTAGGGGAAACTAATGAAAAACTGTTTTTT. Protein sequence: CAGSQVGETNEKLFF.

The chain employs TRBV19 and TRBJ2-4; D is unresolved. The CDR3 has 15 amino acids. V was trimmed by 7 bases and J by 0 bases, leaving 13 bases between them. Germline V gene lookup returns CDR1 LNHDA and CDR2 SQIVND (reference sequence). The CDR3 DNA follows: TGTGCCAGTATACCGGATACCTTAGCCAAAAACATTCAGTACTTC. Translation gives CASIPDTLAKNIQYF.

The chain combines TRBV29-1 with TRBJ2-2, with D perhaps TRBD1 or TRBD2 (5 bases each). The CDR3 is 17 residues long. V shed 5 bases and J shed 4 bases, with 23 bases lying between them. CDR1 and CDR2 from the germline V gene are SQVTM and ANQGSEA. In nucleotides, the CDR3 is TGCAGCGTTCAACCGGTTGGGGGAGTGGCAGGCACCGGGGAGCTGTTTTTT. Protein: CSVQPVGGVAGTGELFF.

This rearrangement joins TRBV12-3 or TRBV12-4 to TRBJ2-5; a weak D match, TRBD2 (6 bases). The V end lost 6 bases, the J end lost 0 bases, and 17 bases lay between the germline ends. This CDR3 comprises 16 residues. For the CDR3, the DNA is TGTGCCAGCAGCTTTGGGCGGGGCGGTTACCAAGAGACCCAGTACTTC. This codes for CASSFGRGGYQETQYF.

This clonotype was counted many times. The rearrangement uses TRBV24-1 and TRBJ2-7; D is uncertain. This CDR3 spans 13 amino acids. With 4 bases removed from V and 2 bases from J, the gap between germline ends came to 8 bases. Germline assignment: CDR1 KGHDR and CDR2 SFDVKD. DNA of the CDR3: TGTGCCACCAGTGAAGGTACGACCTACGAGCAGTACTTC. It encodes CATSEGTTYEQYF.

The chain employs TRBV6-1 and TRBJ1-2, with TRBD1 as a possible D gene (5 bases). The CDR3 sequence is 15 residues long. The germline V and J ends were trimmed by 4 bases and 6 bases, with 18 bases remaining between them. The germline CDR1 and CDR2 sequences are MNHNS and SASEGT. CDR3 bases: TGTGCCAGCAGTGTTTCTTCATGGGGGAGGCATGGCTACACCTTC. Translated, it gives CASSVSSWGRHGYTF.

This chain uses TRBV12-3 or TRBV12-4 with TRBJ1-4; the match to TRBD1 covers 7 bases. V shed 8 bases, J shed 6 bases, and the junction held 6 bases outside the gene matches. This CDR3 has 13 residues. CDR3 in DNA: TGTGCCAGCCGGACAGGTTCCCATGAAAAACTGTTTTTT. Protein sequence: CASRTGSHEKLFF.